The 12 T cell receptor beta chains presented below share a single source sample, sequenced in a study of control samples from healthy donors and cancer patients. TCRdb keeps only in-frame clones here, not all; method: immunoSEQ multiplex PCR. The repertoire holds about 120,000 clones, around nine tenths seen once, with 9% to 14% in the top ten. Source material: blood. Receptor source: a man under 40 in good health.

The chain couples TRBV2 to TRBJ2-1; TRBD2 aligns across 7 bases. The CDR3 length is 15 residues. The germline gives CDR1 SNHLY, CDR2 FYNNEI. Trimming removed 6 bases from V and 0 bases from J; junction bases left unmatched: 5. The chain's CDR3 is CASRTGLNSYNEQFF. In DNA, the CDR3 is TGTGCCAGCAGAACGGGACTAAACTCCTACAATGAGCAGTTCTTC.

This chain joins TRBV30 and TRBJ2-5, with D possibly being TRBD1 (6 bases). The CDR3 has 13 amino acids. Germline CDR1 is GTSNPN and CDR2 is SVGIG (reference sequence). Trimming pared 5 bases from V and 5 bases from J, leaving 15 bases between. Here the CDR3 DNA reads TGTGCCTGGGGACAGCCCGGGGCGGAGACCCAGTACTTC. It yields the protein CAWGQPGAETQYF.

The V and J genes are TRBV30 and TRBJ1-4, with 7 bases aligning to TRBD1. Per germline, CDR1 GTSNPN and CDR2 SVGIG (reference sequence). The CDR3 loop spans 14 amino acids. V shed 4 bases, J shed 4 bases, and the junction held 6 bases outside the gene matches. CDR3 in amino acids: CAWTWGTDNEKLFF. CDR3 DNA sequence: TGTGCCTGGACGTGGGGGACAGATAATGAAAAACTGTTTTTT. Variable domain in full (rest from reference TRBV30 and TRBJ1-4): SQTIHQWPATLVQPVGSPLSLECTVEGTSNPNLYWYRQAAGRGLQLLFYSVGIGQISSEVPQNLSASRPQDRQFILSSKKLLLSDSGFYLCAWTWGTDNEKLFFGSGTQLSVL.

The CDR3 DNA is TGTGCCAGCAGTGAGGGGGATCAGCCCCAGCATTTT. Protein: CASSEGDQPQHF. The V call is TRBV6-1, the J call TRBJ1-5; a weak D match, TRBD1 (5 bases). V was clipped by 3 bases and J by 5 bases, with 5 bases between them. Germline loops: CDR1 MNHNS, CDR2 SASEGT. There are 12 residues in the CDR3.

V and J are TRBV6-6 and TRBJ1-5; 8 bases map to TRBD1. Per germline, CDR1 MNHNY and CDR2 SVGAGI (reference sequence). Unmatched junction bases numbered 1, after V lost 4 bases and J lost 5 bases. The CDR3 is 13 residues long. This chain's CDR3 is CASSLQGDQPQHF. CDR3 DNA sequence: TGTGCCAGCAGTTTACAGGGGGATCAGCCCCAGCATTTT.

The chain employs TRBV5-8 and TRBJ1-1; 7 bases align to TRBD1. Germline V gives CDR1 SGHTS, CDR2 YDEGEE. The CDR3 covers 13 residues. Trimming removed 2 bases from V and 8 bases from J; junction bases left unmatched: 6. The CDR3 region is CASSLLRQGEAFF. Written as DNA, the CDR3 is TGTGCCAGCAGCTTATTGCGACAGGGAGAAGCTTTCTTT.

The rearrangement joins TRBV3-1 (or the pseudogene TRBV3-2) to TRBJ1-3; a possible D gene is TRBD1 (6 bases). Trimming took off 2 bases at V and 4 bases at J, with 9 bases between the two ends. This CDR3 has 14 residues. The V gene's germline CDR1 is LGHDT and CDR2 YNNKEL (reference sequence). CDR3 DNA: TGTGCCAGCAGCCAATGGGACATAGGAAACACCATATATTTT. Protein: CASSQWDIGNTIYF.

The chain couples TRBV5-8 to TRBJ2-7, with D perhaps TRBD2 (7 bases). Trimming took 2 bases from V and 2 from J, leaving 14 bases between them. CDR1 is SGHTS and CDR2 is YDEGEE in the germline V gene. This CDR3 has 15 amino acids. CDR3 sequence: CASSFSQGGAYEQYF. CDR3 DNA: TGTGCCAGCAGCTTCTCACAGGGAGGGGCCTACGAGCAGTACTTC.

This chain connects TRBV19 to TRBJ1-5, with D hard to call. Per the germline V gene, CDR1 is LNHDA and CDR2 is SQIVND (reference sequence). This CDR3 contains 12 residues. V lost 7 bases, J lost 1 base, and 5 bases lay in between. CDR3 sequence reads: CASTQSNQPQHF. The CDR3, as DNA: TGTGCCAGTACACAGAGCAATCAGCCCCAGCATTTT.

The CDR3 loop reads CASSGRQGIYNEQFF. The CDR3 DNA reads TGTGCCAGCAGCGGGAGACAGGGAATTTACAATGAGCAGTTCTTC. The chain links TRBV7-9 to TRBJ2-1, with 7 bases that match TRBD1. V shed 5 bases, J shed 4 bases, and the junction held 8 bases outside the gene matches. CDR1 is SEHNR and CDR2 is FQNEAQ in the germline V gene (reference sequence). This CDR3 contains 15 residues. Full variable domain (outside the CDR3, taken from reference TRBV7-9 and TRBJ2-1): DTGVSQNPRHKITKRGQNVTFRCDPISEHNRLYWYRQTLGQGPEFLTYFQNEAQLEKSRLLSDRFSAERPKGSFSTLEIQRTEQGDSAMYLCASSGRQGIYNEQFFGPGTRLTVL.

The J gene is TRBJ1-2, the V gene TRBV5-8, with 8 bases that match TRBD1. CDR3 length: 15 amino acids. V gave up 5 bases and J gave up 2 bases; unmatched junction bases: 8. Germline V lookup: CDR1 SGHTS, CDR2 YDEGEE. The CDR3 here is CASRTRGHSNYGYTF. The CDR3 region has the DNA TGTGCCAGCAGGACCAGGGGGCATTCAAACTATGGCTACACCTTC.

The chain carries TRBV2 and TRBJ1-1, with 11 nucleotides matching TRBD1. The CDR3 runs 17 residues. Germline CDR1 reads SNHLY; CDR2 reads FYNNEI. V gave up 6 bases and J gave up 1 base; unmatched junction bases: 10. CDR3 sequence (DNA): TGTGCCAGCAGGTTATCGAAGGGACAGGGGGGGAACACTGAAGCTTTCTTT. Protein product: CASRLSKGQGGNTEAFF.